This entry lists 20 T cell receptor beta chains sequenced from one sample in a study of blood T cell repertoires in COVID-19 (dated by TCRdb to about 2020). The library was obtained by the immunoSEQ multiplex PCR assay. Drawn from immuneACCESS, this table holds only the in-frame rearrangements with V and J called that TCRdb kept. Clones are partly lost; checked studies trace under half to an unresolved V gene and leave the rest unexplained. The sample has some 300,000 clones on record, 86% of them singletons. Jointly, the top ten make up less than 15% of the sample. The sequencing sample was made of peripheral blood. These TCRs come from a woman in her 70s with COVID-19, enrolled during active disease.

The chain has TRBV28 and TRBJ2-2; D is possibly TRBD1 (6 bases). This CDR3 spans 16 amino acids. Germline V gene sequence: CDR1 MDHEN, CDR2 SYDVKM. The V end lost 1 base, the J end lost 5 bases, and 14 bases lay between the germline ends. CDR3 coding DNA: TGTGCCAGCAGTTTATTCTACCAGGGGAAAACCGGGGAGCTGTTTTTT. It translates to CASSLFYQGKTGELFF. Filled out from reference TRBV28 and TRBJ2-2, the complete variable domain reads DVKVTQSSRYLVKRTGEKVFLECVQDMDHENMFWYRQDPGLGLRLIYFSYDVKMKEKGDIPEGYSVSREKKERFSLILESASTNQTSMYLCASSLFYQGKTGELFFGEGSRLTVL.

This clone came up a few times. J is TRBJ2-2 and V is TRBV28, with TRBD2 identical over 12 bases. J was trimmed by 3 bases and V by 2 bases; bases with no gene match: 4. The CDR3 totals 17 residues. The germline CDR1 and CDR2 sequences are MDHEN and SYDVKM. CDR3 amino acids: CASSLTSGGLHTGELFF. The CDR3, as DNA: TGTGCCAGCAGTTTAACTAGCGGGGGGCTCCACACCGGGGAGCTGTTTTTT.

The chain uses TRBV5-6 and TRBJ1-1; tentatively, D is TRBD1 (5 bases). CDR1 is SGHDT, CDR2 YYEEEE, per germline. Trimming pared 4 bases from V and 1 base from J, leaving 11 bases between. The CDR3 runs to 14 residues. In DNA form, the CDR3 reads TGTGCCAGCAGCCCGCAGGGCGGGAACACTGAAGCTTTCTTT. Translating gives CASSPQGGNTEAFF.

A word on this clone: Other nucleotide sequences from this sample produce the same CDR3. This chain links TRBV5-1 with TRBJ1-1; 8 nucleotides line up with TRBD1. V dropped 2 bases and J dropped 5; count of bases not matched to a gene: 5. The CDR3 contains 14 residues. Germline values: CDR1 SGHRS, CDR2 YFSETQ. The CDR3 here is CASSFGQGGTEAFF. The CDR3 DNA sequence: TGCGCCAGCAGCTTCGGACAGGGCGGGACTGAAGCTTTCTTT.

V and J are TRBV11-2 and TRBJ2-1; 7 positions agree with TRBD1. Unmatched junction bases numbered 7, after V lost 4 bases and J lost 4 bases. Per the germline V gene, CDR1 is SGHAT and CDR2 is FQNNGV. The CDR3 runs 15 residues. The CDR3 is CASSSLTGAYNEQFF. In DNA, the CDR3 is TGTGCCAGCAGCTCTCTCACAGGGGCGTACAATGAGCAGTTCTTC.

This clone was recorded only once. CDR3 residues: CAWRGGRGVRSPLHF. The DNA for the CDR3 is TGTGCCTGGAGGGGGGGCAGGGGGGTTCGGTCACCCCTCCACTTT. The genes are TRBV30 and TRBJ1-6, with 7 bases lining up with TRBD1. CDR3 length equals 15 residues. V lost 3 bases to trimming and J lost 10 bases; unmatched junction nucleotides: 12. Germline CDR1 is GTSNPN and CDR2 is SVGIG (reference sequence).

A few counts support this clone. V usage is TRBV10-3 and J usage is TRBJ2-5; no firm D call. Trimming took 4 bases from V and 4 from J, leaving 4 bases between them. Germline V gives CDR1 ENHRY, CDR2 SYGVKD. This CDR3 comprises 11 residues. The CDR3 nucleotides read TGTGCCATCAGTGCGGGAGAGACCCAGTACTTC. It yields the protein CAISAGETQYF.

The chain couples TRBV14 to TRBJ1-6; 7 nucleotides align to TRBD1. Per the germline V gene, CDR1 is SGHDN and CDR2 is FVKESK. The CDR3 extends over 13 amino acids. V lost 4 bases and J lost 9; bases outside the gene matches: 3. CDR3 in DNA: TGTGCCAGCAGCCCCGAGGGGGCTTCACCCCTCCACTTT. Its protein is CASSPEGASPLHF.

This chain joins TRBV5-4 and TRBJ2-2; possibly TRBD1 for D (5 bases). This CDR3 contains 15 residues. Germline values: CDR1 SGHNT, CDR2 YYREEE (reference sequence). V was shortened by 0 bases and J by 3 bases, with 9 bases between the two germline ends. CDR3 sequence reads: CASSLVGPDTGELFF. The CDR3 DNA follows: TGTGCCAGCAGCTTGGTGGGGCCGGACACCGGGGAGCTGTTTTTT. Drawing the rest from reference TRBV5-4 and TRBJ2-2, the complete variable domain is ETGVTQSPTHLIKTRGQQVTLRCSSQSGHNTVSWYQQALGQGPQFIFQYYREEENGRGNFPPRFSGLQFPNYSSELNVNALELDDSALYLCASSLVGPDTGELFFGEGSRLTVL.

V and J are TRBV24-1 and TRBJ2-7; D perhaps matches TRBD2 (5 bases). Trimming cost V 2 bases and J 0 bases, with 10 bases left between them. Germline lookup yields CDR1 KGHDR and CDR2 SFDVKD. The CDR3 contains 15 residues. The CDR3 region is CATSDSWENSYEQYF. DNA for the CDR3: TGTGCCACCAGTGATTCATGGGAGAACTCCTACGAGCAGTACTTC.

The V gene is TRBV9, the J gene TRBJ1-6; unclear D gene. The CDR3 is 13 amino acids. Germline values: CDR1 SGDLS, CDR2 YYNGEE. V was trimmed by 0 bases and J by 6 bases, leaving 4 bases between them. CDR3 nucleotide sequence: TGTGCCAGCAGCGTAGAGAGTAATTCACCCCTCCACTTT. Residues: CASSVESNSPLHF.

J is TRBJ1-3 and V is TRBV7-2; D remains unclear. Germline V gives CDR1 SGHTA, CDR2 FQGNSA. The CDR3 is made up of 15 amino acids. V was clipped by 1 base and J by 0 bases, with 7 bases between them. For the CDR3, the DNA is TGTGCCAGCAGCTTAGTGTTAGCCTCTGGAAACACCATATATTTT. This encodes CASSLVLASGNTIYF.

J is TRBJ1-5 and V is TRBV19; 7 bases fit TRBD1. The CDR3 consists of 15 residues. Germline V gene lookup returns CDR1 LNHDA and CDR2 SQIVND (reference sequence). Trimming at V came to 4 bases and at J to 7 bases, leaving 10 bases not matched to a gene. For the CDR3, the DNA is TGTGCCAGTAGTACCCCGGGACAGCCGTACCAGCCCCAGCATTTT. The encoded protein is CASSTPGQPYQPQHF.

This chain links TRBV3-1 (or the pseudogene TRBV3-2) with TRBJ2-7; 9 bases map to TRBD1. The germline V gene has CDR1 LGHDT and CDR2 YNNKEL (reference sequence). Trimming at V came to 3 bases and at J to 6 bases, leaving 9 bases not matched to a gene. The CDR3 is made up of 15 amino acids. Written as DNA, the CDR3 is TGTGCCAGCAGCCACGTGTTACAGGGGGCCATCGAGCAGTACTTC. This sequence encodes CASSHVLQGAIEQYF.

The V gene is TRBV27, the J gene TRBJ1-1; 10 nucleotides agree with TRBD1. The CDR3 extends over 15 amino acids. Germline CDR1 and CDR2: MNHEY and SMNVEV (reference sequence). The ends lost 5 bases at V and 6 bases at J; junction bases unmatched: 9. CDR3 loop: CASSTPGQGRAEAFF. In DNA, the CDR3 is TGTGCCAGCAGTACGCCGGGACAGGGGAGGGCTGAAGCTTTCTTT.

This chain links TRBV10-3 with TRBJ1-1; D might be TRBD1 (5 bases). This CDR3 comprises 15 residues. The V end was cut by 2 bases, the J end by 1 base, with 11 bases between. Germline-derived CDR1 and CDR2 are ENHRY and SYGVKD. This chain's CDR3 is CAISEPDRGNTEAFF. CDR3 bases: TGTGCCATCAGTGAGCCTGACAGAGGGAACACTGAAGCTTTCTTT.

This clone has a handful of counts. The junction and the germline gene differ at one end; a read error may be behind it. This chain uses TRBV14 with TRBJ1-6; D not resolved. In germline, CDR1 is SGHDN, CDR2 FVKESK. CDR3 length: 12 amino acids. The CDR3 coding sequence is TGTGCCAGCAGCCAAGAGAGCTGGGAGGAGGCGTTT. Its translation: CASSQESWEEAF.

V and J are TRBV30 and TRBJ2-6, with D unclear. Germline V gives CDR1 GTSNPN, CDR2 SVGIG (reference sequence). This CDR3 comprises 15 residues. V was pared by 2 bases and J by 2 bases, with 10 bases between. The DNA for the CDR3 is TGTGCCTGGAGTCTCGGTGTTACTGGGGCCAACGTCCTGACTTTC. Its protein is CAWSLGVTGANVLTF. Complete variable domain (other parts from reference TRBV30 and TRBJ2-6): SQTIHQWPATLVQPVGSPLSLECTVEGTSNPNLYWYRQAAGRGLQLLFYSVGIGQISSEVPQNLSASRPQDRQFILSSKKLLLSDSGFYLCAWSLGVTGANVLTFGAGSRLTVL.

V is TRBV3-1 (or the pseudogene TRBV3-2) and J is TRBJ1-1, with a possible D match to TRBD1 (6 bases). Trimming shortened V by 4 bases and J by 3 bases, and 15 bases separated the two germline ends. CDR1 and CDR2 (germline): LGHDT, YNNKEL (reference sequence). CDR3 size: 15 residues. The CDR3 region is CASSPSGVGDTEAFF. Written as DNA, the CDR3 is TGTGCCAGCAGCCCATCAGGGGTCGGGGACACTGAAGCTTTCTTT.

The chain has TRBV2 and TRBJ2-3; perhaps TRBD2 as D (6 bases). This CDR3 region has 15 residues. The germline V gene encodes CDR1 SNHLY and CDR2 FYNNEI. V dropped 7 bases and J dropped 3 bases, with 17 bases sitting between them. The CDR3 coding sequence is TGTGCCAGCATGGGAACAGCGGGTTATACAGATACGCAGTATTTT. Amino acids: CASMGTAGYTDTQYF.